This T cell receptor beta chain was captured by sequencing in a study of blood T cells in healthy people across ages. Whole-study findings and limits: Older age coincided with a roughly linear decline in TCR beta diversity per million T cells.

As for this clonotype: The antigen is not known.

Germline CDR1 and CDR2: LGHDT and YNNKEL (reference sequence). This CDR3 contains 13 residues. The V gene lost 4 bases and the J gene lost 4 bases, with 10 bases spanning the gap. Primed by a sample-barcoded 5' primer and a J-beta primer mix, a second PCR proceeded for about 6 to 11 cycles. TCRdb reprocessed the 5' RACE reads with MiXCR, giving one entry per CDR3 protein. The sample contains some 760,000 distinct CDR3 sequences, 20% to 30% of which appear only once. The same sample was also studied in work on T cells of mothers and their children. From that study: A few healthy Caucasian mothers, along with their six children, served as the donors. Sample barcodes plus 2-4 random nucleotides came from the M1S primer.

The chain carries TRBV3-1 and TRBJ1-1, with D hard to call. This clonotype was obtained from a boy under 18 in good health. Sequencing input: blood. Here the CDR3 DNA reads TGTGCCAGCAGCCCCATCAGCGGCACTGAAGCTTTCTTT. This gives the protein CASSPISGTEAFF.